This T cell receptor beta chain was sequenced in a study of blood T cell repertoires in COVID-19. Study summary: There were acute and convalescent COVID-19 samples, and they came from the United States, Italy and Spain. PBMCs, B-cell-depleted T cells, or T cells were the source of the cDNA or gDNA that made up the material.

Libraries were prepared by immunoSEQ multiplex PCR; TCRdb keeps only in-frame clonotypes and omits some of them. The data contain approximately 53,000 clones, 90% of them singletons. Per the germline V gene, CDR1 is SGHNT and CDR2 is YYREEE (reference sequence). The CDR3 runs 16 residues. V lost 3 bases, J lost 4 bases, and 5 bases stayed unmatched. The receptor was derived from a woman older than 75 with acute or convalescent COVID-19. The source material was peripheral blood. This rearrangement joins TRBV5-4 to TRBJ2-3, with TRBD2 matching 13 bases. CDR3 sequence (DNA): TGTGCCAGCAGCTACCTACTAGCGGGAGGGCCAGATACGCAGTATTTT. This encodes CASSYLLAGGPDTQYF.